This record looks at one TCR beta chain sequence and its context. Germline assignment: CDR1 LNHDA and CDR2 SQIVND (reference sequence). CDR3 length: 14 residues. The V and J ends lost 6 bases and 4 bases respectively, with 13 bases between them. Those enrolled, adults aged roughly 18 to 89 years, came from 20 to 25 US areas. Cohorts were based on clinical histories the participants reported. This entry comes from a study of blood T cell repertoires in COVID-19. Study at large: T cells, B-cell-depleted T cells, or PBMCs supplied cDNA or gDNA.

Source study methods: Amplified reference gene primers provided the basis for estimating nucleated cell counts. Data came from immunoSEQ multiplex PCR; TCRdb stores just in-frame clones and leaves some out. For V, J and clone size, that table is used; D and trimming come from the DNA. There are about 400,000 clones in the sample; roughly 90% occur only once, and about 2.1% lies in the top ten. The V and J genes are TRBV19 and TRBJ1-3; D uncertain. This receptor was taken from a woman aged 40-49 years with acute COVID-19. The sample consisted of PBMCs or T cells enriched from blood (not recorded which). The CDR3 coding sequence is TGTGCCAGTAGGTCGGGGTTACGCGGAAACACCATATATTTT. This gives the protein CASRSGLRGNTIYF.